This T cell receptor beta chain originates from a study of PD-1 blockade in classical Hodgkin lymphoma. Study-wide points: Baseline diversity was lower in partial responders and progressors than complete responders. By C4D1, diversity of CD4+ TCRs had risen significantly, whereas that of CD8+ TCRs had not. At baseline, newly diagnosed patients reportedly showed less TCR diversity than healthy donors.

This clone was seen only once. Its antigen is not known. V was shortened by 8 bases and J by 2 bases, with 14 bases between the two germline ends. Germline CDR1 and CDR2: MNHEY and SMNVEV (reference sequence). CDR3 length: 14 amino acids. The time point denotes: cycle 4 day 1 (C4D1), after five to seven weeks of nivolumab. The patients all showed relapse after autologous stem cell transplantation, while their brentuximab vedotin exposure varied. The best responses consisted of complete response, partial response or progressive disease. Measured with immunoSEQ multiplex PCR; TCRdb has only the in-frame clones, and not every one. This table holds some 110,000 clones, roughly 89% found once.

Sequences were derived from peripheral blood mononuclear cells (PBMCs), sampled before the fourth cycle of nivolumab. The V gene is TRBV27, the J gene TRBJ2-3, with D perhaps TRBD2 (6 bases). This receptor was identified in a human donor with classical Hodgkin lymphoma. CDR3 protein: CASGRRGATDTQYF. Here the CDR3 DNA reads TGTGCCAGCGGGAGGAGAGGGGCCACAGATACGCAGTATTTT.